This record looks at one T cell receptor (beta chain) sequence and its context. The data derive from a study of blood T cell repertoires in COVID-19. Only in-frame clones appear in the TCRdb table, and some are missing; sequencing was by immunoSEQ multiplex PCR. Here the sample spans 300,000 to 450,000 clones, about 87% being singletons. The receptor was isolated from a woman aged 60 to 75 with COVID-19, enrolled during active disease. Sample: peripheral blood.

The CDR3 protein is CASGQGGRSTDTQYF. The CDR3 DNA sequence: TGTGCCAGCGGGCAAGGGGGCAGGAGCACAGATACGCAGTATTTT. The rearrangement uses TRBV27 and TRBJ2-3; 7 nucleotides agree with TRBD1. The germline V gene encodes CDR1 MNHEY and CDR2 SMNVEV (reference sequence). The CDR3 runs 15 residues. Unmatched junction bases numbered 8, after V lost 8 bases and J lost 0 bases.